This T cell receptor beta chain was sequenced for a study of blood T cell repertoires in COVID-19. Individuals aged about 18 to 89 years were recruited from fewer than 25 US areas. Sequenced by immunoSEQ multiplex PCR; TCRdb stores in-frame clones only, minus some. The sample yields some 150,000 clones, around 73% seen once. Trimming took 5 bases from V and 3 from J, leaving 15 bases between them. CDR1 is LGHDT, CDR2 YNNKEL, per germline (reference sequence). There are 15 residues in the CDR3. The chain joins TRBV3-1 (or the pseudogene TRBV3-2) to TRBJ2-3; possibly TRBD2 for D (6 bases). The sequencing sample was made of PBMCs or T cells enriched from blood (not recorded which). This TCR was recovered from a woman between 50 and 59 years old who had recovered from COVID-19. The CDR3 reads CASSDPGLQTDTQYF. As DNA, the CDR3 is TGTGCCAGCAGCGATCCGGGACTTCAGACAGATACGCAGTATTTT.